This T cell receptor beta chain was identified in a study of cytomegalovirus exposure and HLA in healthy donors. Broader study findings: In a later analysis, HLA-C alleles had the fewest associated TCRs, DRB1 alleles the most. As a later analysis showed, a missense DCLRE1C variant was linked to trimming of TCR beta V- and J-genes.

Trimming took 2 bases from V and 2 from J, leaving 17 bases between them. This CDR3 region has 17 residues. Germline values: CDR1 SNHLY, CDR2 FYNNEI. Amplification used 60 Vbeta primers and 13 Jbeta primers. Using immunoSEQ multiplex PCR, the repertoire was profiled, and TCRdb retains in-frame clones only, with some absent. The sample has about 130,000 clones, 80% seen once; the top ten hold 3% to 4%. Regarding this clone: No antigen is known for it.

V and J are TRBV2 and TRBJ2-3; tentatively, D is TRBD1 (6 bases). The material sequenced was PBMCs. The sequence was obtained from a male donor in good health and CMV-seronegative. DNA of the CDR3: TGTGCCAGCAGTGAACCGACGGAGACAGGATTCACAGATACGCAGTATTTT. Translated: CASSEPTETGFTDTQYF.